A selection of T cell receptor beta chains follows, all from one sample in a study of blood T cell repertoires in COVID-19. Libraries were prepared by immunoSEQ multiplex PCR; TCRdb keeps only in-frame clonotypes and omits some of them. The sample includes hundreds of thousands of clones, approximately 86% of them seen just once. The source material was peripheral blood. The receptors come from a woman in her 30s who had recovered from COVID-19. Each CDR3 is given with its conserved first and last residue. D genes are given only for firm matches. Size tells how often a clone was seen (once, few, many) or the class of an expanded clone, and some rows leave it out.

j_call v_call clone_size d_call cdr3_aa cdr3_nt
TRBJ1-4 TRBV7-2 few TRBD1 CASSIRTGKTNEKLFF TGTGCCAGCAGCATCCGGACAGGGAAAACTAATGAAAAACTGTTTTTT
TRBJ1-1 TRBV28 . . CASRQGQGTFGFFF TGTGCCAGTCGGCAGGGTCAGGGAACATTTGGGTTTTTTTTT
TRBJ1-2 TRBV7-2 . TRBD1 CASSLGGQGAVGYTF TGTGCCAGCAGCTTAGGGGGGCAGGGGGCGGTCGGCTACACCTTC
TRBJ2-5 TRBV29-1 . . CSVVMETQYF TGCAGCGTTGTTATGGAGACCCAGTACTTC
TRBJ1-3 TRBV28 . . CASSLRLDGGSGNTIYF TGTGCCAGCAGTTTAAGGTTGGACGGGGGATCTGGAAACACCATATATTTT
TRBJ2-7 TRBV7-9 . TRBD2 CASTSGSHGEQYF TGTGCCAGCACTAGCGGGAGTCACGGGGAGCAGTACTTC
TRBJ2-2 TRBV7-2 . TRBD2 CASSLANGGTGELFF TGTGCCAGCAGCTTAGCGAACGGGGGGACCGGGGAGCTGTTTTTT
TRBJ2-7 TRBV9 once . CASSPQTAYSYEQYF TGTGCCAGCAGCCCTCAGACAGCTTACTCCTACGAGCAGTACTTC
TRBJ1-5 TRBV6-1 . . CASSEWGVSSNQPQHF TGTGCCAGCAGTGAATGGGGAGTCTCTAGCAATCAGCCCCAGCATTTT
TRBJ2-5 TRBV29-1 . . CSVLSRGETQYF TGCAGCGTTTTGAGCCGAGGGGAGACCCAGTACTTC
TRBJ1-4 TRBV5-4 . TRBD1 CASSSSTGGNEKLFF TGTGCCAGCAGCTCTTCGACAGGGGGAAATGAAAAACTGTTTTTT
TRBJ1-1 TRBV10-2 . TRBD1 CASTRTGQSMNTEAFF TGCGCCAGCACCAGAACGGGACAGTCGATGAACACTGAAGCTTTCTTT
TRBJ2-7 TRBV11-3 . . CASSLEGGGSHEQYF TGTGCCAGCAGCTTGGAGGGGGGCGGGAGCCACGAGCAGTACTTC
TRBJ1-5 TRBV4-1 . . CASSRAPYQPQHF TGCGCCAGCAGCCGAGCCCCGTATCAGCCCCAGCATTTT
TRBJ1-2 TRBV25-1 . TRBD1 CASSDFQTGGYGYTF TGTGCCAGCAGTGACTTTCAAACAGGGGGCTATGGCTACACCTTC
TRBJ1-5 TRBV12-3/TRBV12-4 . TRBD1 CASSSDRGGPQHF TGTGCCAGCAGTTCGGACAGGGGAGGTCCCCAGCATTTT
TRBJ2-3 TRBV5-8 . TRBD1 CASSLGDRVADTQYF TGTGCCAGCAGCTTGGGGGACAGGGTAGCAGATACGCAGTATTTT
TRBJ2-5 TRBV6-5 . TRBD1 CASSYLAGTGRETQYF TGTGCCAGCAGTTACCTCGCCGGGACAGGGAGGGAGACCCAGTACTTC
TRBJ2-5 TRBV15 . TRBD2 CATSRERGAKETQYF TGTGCCACCAGCAGAGAGCGGGGGGCTAAAGAGACCCAGTACTTC
TRBJ2-2 TRBV5-1 . . CASSSSYLTGELFF TGCGCCAGCAGCTCCTCCTATCTAACCGGGGAGCTGTTTTTT
TRBJ1-5 TRBV3-1/TRBV3-2 few . CASSRSGDSNQPQHF TGTGCCAGCAGCCGGTCGGGGGATTCCAATCAGCCCCAGCATTTT
TRBJ2-3 TRBV24-1 . . CATSDLGLGERPGTDTQYF TGTGCCACCAGTGATTTGGGGCTTGGCGAGCGGCCAGGCACAGATACGCAGTATTTT
TRBJ1-3 TRBV7-8 . . CASSLAYSAGARNTIYF TGTGCCAGCAGCTTAGCGTATTCGGCTGGGGCCCGAAACACCATATATTTT
TRBJ1-6 TRBV19 . . CASSIDRGDSPLHF TGTGCCAGTAGTATTGACAGAGGCGATTCACCCCTCCACTTT
TRBJ2-5 TRBV18 . . CASSPIQTQETQYF TGTGCCAGCTCTCCGATACAAACACAAGAGACCCAGTACTTC
TRBJ2-5 TRBV30 few . CAWSRREQETQYF TGTGCCTGGAGTCGGAGAGAGCAAGAGACCCAGTACTTC
TRBJ1-1 TRBV19 . TRBD1 CASSPSGGASTEAFF TGTGCCAGTAGTCCTTCAGGGGGCGCGAGCACTGAAGCTTTCTTT
TRBJ2-7 TRBV3-1/TRBV3-2 . TRBD2 CASSHAGGRREQYF TGTGCCAGCAGCCATGCGGGGGGGCGACGGGAGCAGTACTTC
TRBJ1-5 TRBV5-1 . TRBD1 CASSPGTGGSNQPQHF TGCGCCAGCAGCCCGGGGACAGGGGGGAGCAATCAGCCCCAGCATTTT
TRBJ2-3 TRBV7-6 . TRBD2 CASSLEGGRLHTDTQYF TGTGCCAGCAGCTTAGAGGGCGGGAGGCTTCACACAGATACGCAGTATTTT
TRBJ1-1 TRBV4-1 . TRBD1 CASSHLTGGNTEAFF TGCGCCAGCAGCCACCTGACAGGGGGGAACACTGAAGCTTTCTTT
TRBJ1-6 TRBV5-1 . . CASSLAGSSYNSPLHF TGCGCCAGCAGCTTGGCCGGGAGCTCCTATAATTCACCCCTCCACTTT
TRBJ2-1 TRBV18 . TRBD1 CASSPKGQARHEQFF TGTGCCAGCTCACCGAAGGGACAGGCAAGGCATGAGCAGTTCTTC
TRBJ1-1 TRBV27 . . CASSIQGLNTEAFF TGTGCCAGCAGTATCCAGGGTTTGAACACTGAAGCTTTCTTT
TRBJ1-4 TRBV19 . TRBD1 CASSGIQGALGNEKLFF TGTGCCAGCTCAGGAATTCAGGGGGCCCTCGGTAATGAAAAACTGTTTTTT
TRBJ2-3 TRBV13 . . CASSLGKGGIGDTQYF TGTGCCAGCAGCTTAGGAAAGGGGGGGATAGGAGATACGCAGTATTTT
TRBJ2-5 TRBV7-8 . . CASSLSSRQETQYF TGTGCCAGCAGCTTATCATCTAGACAAGAGACCCAGTACTTC
TRBJ1-1 TRBV12-5 . . CASGLVEGARTEAFF TGTGCTAGTGGTTTGGTAGAAGGGGCGCGGACTGAAGCTTTCTTT
TRBJ2-3 TRBV6-5 . . CASQTREDTQYF TGTGCCAGTCAAACTCGGGAGGATACGCAGTATTTT
TRBJ1-5 TRBV12-5 . . CASGLISGGPQHF TGTGCTAGTGGTTTGATCTCCGGGGGGCCCCAGCATTTT
TRBJ1-1 TRBV25-1 . . CASSDPTGPNTEAFF TGTGCCAGCAGTGACCCGACAGGCCCGAACACTGAAGCTTTCTTT
TRBJ2-3 TRBV5-6 . TRBD1 CASSSGQGPNPYTQYF TGTGCCAGCAGCTCGGGACAGGGGCCAAACCCGTATACGCAGTATTTT
TRBJ1-5 TRBV19 . TRBD1 CASTSGGIWDSNQPQHF TGTGCCAGTACCTCAGGGGGCATTTGGGATAGCAATCAGCCCCAGCATTTT
TRBJ2-3 TRBV7-9 . TRBD2 CASSFSGSGNTQYF TGTGCCAGCAGCTTTAGCGGGAGTGGAAATACGCAGTATTTT
TRBJ2-2 TRBV7-9 few . CASSLGRGTGELFF TGTGCCAGCAGCTTAGGGAGGGGAACCGGGGAGCTGTTTTTT
TRBJ1-5 TRBV6-8 . . CASRAERSNQPQHF TGTGCCAGCAGGGCCGAGAGGAGCAATCAGCCCCAGCATTTT
TRBJ2-5 TRBV28 . . CASSSRDGWAETQYF TGTGCCAGCAGTTCCAGGGATGGGTGGGCAGAGACCCAGTACTTC
TRBJ2-7 TRBV7-2 . . CASSLDTSSYEQYF TGTGCCAGCAGCTTAGACACCAGCTCCTACGAGCAGTACTTC
TRBJ2-1 TRBV6-2/TRBV6-3 . TRBD2 CASSRPSGVMNEQFF TGTGCCAGCAGTAGGCCTAGCGGAGTTATGAATGAGCAGTTCTTC
TRBJ1-5 TRBV6-1 . . CASSEFRGNQPQHF TGTGCCAGCAGTGAATTCAGGGGAAACCAGCCCCAGCATTTT
TRBJ2-6 TRBV7-2 . . CASSPWGDRSGANVLTF TGTGCCAGCAGCCCCTGGGGGGATCGATCTGGGGCCAACGTCCTGACTTTC
TRBJ2-7 TRBV7-2 once TRBD2 CASSLLAGGPYEQYF TGTGCCAGCAGCTTATTAGCGGGGGGTCCCTACGAGCAGTACTTC
TRBJ2-1 TRBV24-1 . TRBD2 CATSVGTSGYNEQFF TGTGCCACCAGTGTTGGGACTAGCGGCTACAATGAGCAGTTCTTC